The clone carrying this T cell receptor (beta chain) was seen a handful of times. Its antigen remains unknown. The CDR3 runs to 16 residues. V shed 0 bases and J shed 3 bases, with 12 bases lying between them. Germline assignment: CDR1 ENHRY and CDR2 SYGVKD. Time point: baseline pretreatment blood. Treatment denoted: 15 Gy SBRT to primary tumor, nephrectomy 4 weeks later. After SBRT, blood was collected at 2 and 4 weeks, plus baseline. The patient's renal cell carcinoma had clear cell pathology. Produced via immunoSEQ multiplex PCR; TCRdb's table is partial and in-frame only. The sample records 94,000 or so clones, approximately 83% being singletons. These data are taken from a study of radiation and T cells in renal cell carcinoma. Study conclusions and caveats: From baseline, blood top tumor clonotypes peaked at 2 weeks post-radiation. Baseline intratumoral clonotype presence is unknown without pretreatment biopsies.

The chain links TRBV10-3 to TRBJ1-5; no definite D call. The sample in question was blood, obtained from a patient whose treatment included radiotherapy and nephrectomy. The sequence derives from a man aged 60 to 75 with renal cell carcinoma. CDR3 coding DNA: TGTGCCATCAGTGAGTCGGCAGATACAACCAATCAGCCCCAGCATTTT. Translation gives CAISESADTTNQPQHF.